What follows are 23 T cell receptor beta chains derived from one specimen sequenced in a study of T-cell memory formation after mild COVID-19. TCRdb reprocessed the 5' RACE reads with MiXCR, giving one entry per CDR3 protein. The sample carries 150,000 to 200,000 distinct CDR3 sequences, under 20% recorded once. Sequences were obtained from PBMCs or a T cell subset sorted from them (not recorded which). The receptors originated from an adult woman who had mild COVID-19 (a few samples of this study predate the infection). Cell type and time point are not known.

This rearrangement joins TRBV10-3 to TRBJ2-7, with no clear D. The germline V and J ends were trimmed by 5 bases and 2 bases, with 7 bases remaining between them. The germline gives CDR1 ENHRY, CDR2 SYGVKD. CDR3 length: 12 amino acids. This chain's CDR3 is CAISWTTYEQYF. CDR3 bases: TGTGCCATCAGTTGGACGACCTACGAGCAGTACTTC.

This clonotype was recorded a few times. The J gene is TRBJ1-2, the V gene TRBV3-1; D is unclear. V lost 1 base to trimming and J lost 6 bases, with 3 bases between them. CDR1 LGHDT and CDR2 YNNKEL come from the germline V gene (reference sequence). The CDR3 has 11 residues. The CDR3 sequence is CASSQVNGYTF. CDR3 DNA: TGTGCCAGCAGCCAAGTTAATGGCTACACCTTC.

This clonotype has just a few counts. The chain carries TRBV6-6 and TRBJ1-4; 7 bases fit TRBD1. The germline CDR1 and CDR2 sequences are MNHNY and SVGAGI (reference sequence). The CDR3 consists of 16 residues. With V trimmed by 5 bases and J by 7 bases, 13 bases remained unmatched. Here the CDR3 reads CASSPPDRPRGEKLFF. Here the CDR3 DNA reads TGTGCCAGCAGTCCACCGGACAGGCCGAGAGGTGAAAAACTGTTTTTT.

This clonotype was seen a few times. This chain links TRBV27 with TRBJ1-2; TRBD1 matches at 8 bases. Germline V gives CDR1 MNHEY, CDR2 SMNVEV (reference sequence). The CDR3 has 14 residues. Losses at the gene ends were 4 bases for V and 1 base for J; bases not matched to a gene: 2. The CDR3 reads CASSYGQGNYGYTF. CDR3 DNA sequence: TGTGCCAGCAGTTATGGACAGGGTAACTATGGCTACACCTTC.

The gene calls are TRBV5-6 and TRBJ2-4, with 7 positions matching TRBD1. With 6 bases clipped from V and 0 bases from J, the junction kept 21 bases outside the gene matches. In germline, CDR1 is SGHDT, CDR2 YYEEEE. The CDR3 runs to 20 residues. In DNA form, the CDR3 reads TGTGCCAGCATTATAAACAGGGGAAGCCTAGGTGGAGGAGCCAAAAACATTCAGTACTTC. It translates to CASIINRGSLGGGAKNIQYF.

At least ten counts were recorded for this clonotype. This chain links TRBV3-1 with TRBJ2-7; either TRBD1 or TRBD2 may supply D (6 bases each). This CDR3 spans 18 amino acids. The V end was cut by 1 base, the J end by 3 bases, with 22 bases between. The germline V gene has CDR1 LGHDT and CDR2 YNNKEL (reference sequence). CDR3 coding DNA: TGTGCCAGCAGCCAAGGGCGGGAAGGGACAACAAGTTTCTACGAGCAGTACTTC. Amino acids: CASSQGREGTTSFYEQYF.

This clonotype has only a few counts. The chain employs TRBV6-6 and TRBJ2-1; TRBD2 might be the D (6 bases). Germline V gives CDR1 MNHNY, CDR2 SVGAGI (reference sequence). Trimming pared 2 bases from V and 5 bases from J, leaving 13 bases between. CDR3 length: 15 amino acids. In DNA form, the CDR3 reads TGTGCCAGCAGTTACGGTAGCGGTAATGACAATGAGCAGTTCTTC. Its protein product is CASSYGSGNDNEQFF.

V gene TRBV5-1 combines with J gene TRBJ2-1; D possibly corresponds to TRBD2 (6 bases). The CDR3 spans 16 residues. The germline gives CDR1 SGHRS, CDR2 YFSETQ. The CDR3 DNA reads as TGCGAAAAACCAGATCCGTCTAGCGTTTCCTACAATGAGCAGTTCTTC. Protein: CEKPDPSSVSYNEQFF. The full variable domain, in which reference TRBV5-1 and TRBJ2-1 provide the parts outside the CDR3, is KAGVTQTPRYLIKTRGQQVTLSCSPISGHRSVSWYQQTPGQGLQFLFEYFSETQRNKGNFPGRFSGRQFSNSRSEMNVSTLELGDSALYLCEKPDPSSVSYNEQFFGPGTRLTVL.

This clonotype was found a few times. The chain has TRBV18 and TRBJ2-1, with TRBD1 matching 9 bases. Germline V gene data show CDR1 as KGHSH and CDR2 as LQKENI. Unmatched junction bases numbered 14, after V lost 4 bases and J lost 4 bases. CDR3 length: 18 residues. The CDR3 coding sequence is TGTGCCAGCTCACAGACCAGCATCTTGGACAGGGGTTACAATGAGCAGTTCTTC. It yields the protein CASSQTSILDRGYNEQFF. Full variable domain (remainder filled in from reference TRBV18 and TRBJ2-1): NAGVMQNPRHLVRRRGQEARLRCSPMKGHSHVYWYRQLPEEGLKFMVYLQKENIIDESGMPKERFSAEFPKEGPSILRIQQVVRGDSAAYFCASSQTSILDRGYNEQFFGPGTRLTVL.

The chain uses TRBV7-2 and TRBJ1-1; TRBD1 matches 7 bases. Per germline, CDR1 SGHTA and CDR2 FQGNSA. The V and J ends lost 1 base and 2 bases, in that order; junction bases with no gene match: 7. This CDR3 is 16 amino acids long. This chain's CDR3 is CASSLEAGGFNTEAFF. DNA for the CDR3: TGTGCCAGCAGCTTAGAGGCAGGGGGGTTTAACACTGAAGCTTTCTTT.

This clonotype turned up a few times. The chain recombines TRBV7-9 with TRBJ2-1; D not resolved. Trimming shortened V by 3 bases and J by 10 bases, and 13 bases separated the two germline ends. The CDR3 length is 13 residues. CDR1 and CDR2 (germline): SEHNR, FQNEAQ (reference sequence). This CDR3 reads CASSFGVAEEQFF. The CDR3 DNA reads as TGTGCCAGCAGCTTTGGCGTAGCAGAGGAGCAGTTCTTC.

In this sample, this clonotype turned up a few times. V is TRBV30 and J is TRBJ2-3; 7 bases are a match to TRBD1. The CDR3 covers 17 residues. J gave up 2 bases and V 5 bases, and 16 bases lay outside the gene matches. Germline V gene sequence: CDR1 GTSNPN, CDR2 SVGIG (reference sequence). The CDR3: CAWQRAPGQPYTDTQYF. In DNA form, the CDR3 reads TGTGCCTGGCAACGGGCTCCGGGACAGCCTTACACAGATACGCAGTATTTT.

This clonotype came up a few times. The genes are TRBV5-1 and TRBJ1-2; TRBD1 agrees at 7 bases. Germline V gene sequence: CDR1 SGHRS, CDR2 YFSETQ. The ends lost 0 bases at V and 4 bases at J; junction bases unmatched: 3. The CDR3 totals 14 residues. The CDR3 DNA reads TGCGCCAGCAGCTTGGGGGGGACAGCCTATGGCTACACCTTC. This sequence encodes CASSLGGTAYGYTF. The entire variable domain, with the rest obtained from reference TRBV5-1 and TRBJ1-2, is as follows: KAGVTQTPRYLIKTRGQQVTLSCSPISGHRSVSWYQQTPGQGLQFLFEYFSETQRNKGNFPGRFSGRQFSNSRSEMNVSTLELGDSALYLCASSLGGTAYGYTFGSGTRLTVV.

This clonotype appeared a few times. The rearrangement uses TRBV12-3 or TRBV12-4 and TRBJ2-2; D unclear. The CDR3 extends over 15 amino acids. Trimming removed 5 bases from V and 4 bases from J, with 14 bases in between. CDR3 amino acids: CASSLGRVPTGELFF. Here the CDR3 DNA reads TGTGCCAGCAGTCTTGGACGGGTACCCACCGGGGAGCTGTTTTTT.

In this sample, this clonotype turned up a few times. The chain joins TRBV5-1 to TRBJ2-2; 9 positions match TRBD1. From germline, CDR1 is SGHRS and CDR2 YFSETQ. V trimming: 3 bases; J trimming: 0 bases; junction bases outside the gene matches: 9. CDR3 size: 18 residues. The CDR3: CASSSVGQGPSNTGELFF. Written as DNA, the CDR3 is TGCGCCAGCAGCTCAGTCGGACAGGGGCCATCGAACACCGGGGAGCTGTTTTTT.

J is TRBJ2-7 and V is TRBV29-1; TRBD1 matches at 8 bases. The V gene end was trimmed by 6 bases and the J gene end by 3 bases; junction bases not matched to a gene: 7. Germline lookup yields CDR1 SQVTM and CDR2 ANQGSEA. This CDR3 region has 13 residues. CDR3 DNA: TGCAGCGTCGCCGGGACAGGACTCTACGAGCAGTACTTC. Residues: CSVAGTGLYEQYF.

This clonotype was counted ten times or more. The gene calls are TRBV12-3 or TRBV12-4 and TRBJ1-2; 7 bases agree with TRBD1. The CDR3 totals 12 residues. V was pared by 6 bases and J by 11 bases, with 9 bases of the junction left unmatched. CDR3 nucleotide sequence: TGTGCCAGCAGGGCGACAGGGATAAGGTACACCTTC. It specifies CASRATGIRYTF.

This chain links TRBV12-3 or TRBV12-4 with TRBJ2-2; no reliable D call. The CDR3 is 17 residues long. Trimming removed 2 bases at V and 1 base at J, with 14 bases between. CDR3 in DNA: TGTGCCAGCAGTTTACCGTCTTCGGGCCGGAACACCGGGGAGCTGTTTTTT. Residues: CASSLPSSGRNTGELFF.

The chain employs TRBV7-2 and TRBJ2-7, with 12 bases fitting TRBD2. The V and J ends lost 6 bases and 4 bases, in that order; junction bases with no gene match: 10. The CDR3 sequence is 16 residues long. Germline-derived CDR1 and CDR2 are SGHTA and FQGNSA. CDR3 in amino acids: CASSPPGGLAGYEQYF. As DNA, the CDR3 is TGTGCCAGCAGTCCCCCCGGAGGACTAGCGGGATACGAGCAGTACTTC.

CDR3 coding DNA: TGTGCCAGCAGCCTCAGGGCCACTGAAGCTTTCTTT. Protein: CASSLRATEAFF. The chain combines TRBV3-1 with TRBJ1-1, with D perhaps TRBD1 (5 bases). The CDR3 sequence is 12 residues long. Deletions cut 4 bases from V and 4 bases from J, with 7 bases between. Looked up from germline, CDR1 is LGHDT and CDR2 is YNNKEL (reference sequence).

This clonotype was counted at least ten times. The CDR3 DNA is TGCGCCAGCAGCTCCGGGCCGGAAACCTGGGCTGAAGCTTTCTTT. Its translation is CASSSGPETWAEAFF. The rearrangement uses TRBV5-1 and TRBJ1-1; D gene unclear. V was shortened by 3 bases and J by 6 bases, with 18 bases between the two germline ends. Germline V gives CDR1 SGHRS, CDR2 YFSETQ. This CDR3 is 15 amino acids long. The entire variable domain, with the rest obtained from reference TRBV5-1 and TRBJ1-1, is as follows: KAGVTQTPRYLIKTRGQQVTLSCSPISGHRSVSWYQQTPGQGLQFLFEYFSETQRNKGNFPGRFSGRQFSNSRSEMNVSTLELGDSALYLCASSSGPETWAEAFFGQGTRLTVV.

CDR3 sequence: CASSTPTGNFEQFF. The CDR3 DNA sequence: TGTGCCAGCAGCACACCGACAGGGAACTTTGAGCAGTTCTTC. The chain joins TRBV14 to TRBJ2-1; 7 bases fit TRBD1. Germline CDR1 is SGHDN and CDR2 is FVKESK. V lost 5 bases to trimming and J lost 9 bases; unmatched junction nucleotides: 10. The CDR3 runs to 14 residues.

In this sample, this clonotype turned up a few times. This chain uses TRBV12-3 or TRBV12-4 with TRBJ2-1; possible D gene TRBD1, 6 bases. The length of the CDR3 is 15 residues. Trimming removed 5 bases from V and 8 bases from J, with 19 bases in between. The DNA for the CDR3 is TGTGCCAGCAGTCTCCGCCCGGCCGAGGGGGATGAGCAGTTCTTC. Residues: CASSLRPAEGDEQFF.